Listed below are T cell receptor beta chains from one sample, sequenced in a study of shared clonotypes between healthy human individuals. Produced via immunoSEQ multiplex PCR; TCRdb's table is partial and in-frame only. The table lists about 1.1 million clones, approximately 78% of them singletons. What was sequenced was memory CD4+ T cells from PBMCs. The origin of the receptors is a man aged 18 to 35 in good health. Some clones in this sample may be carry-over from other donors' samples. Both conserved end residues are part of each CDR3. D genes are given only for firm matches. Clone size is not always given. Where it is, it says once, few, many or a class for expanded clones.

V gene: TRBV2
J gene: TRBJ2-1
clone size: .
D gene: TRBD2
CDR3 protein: CASSDGSGRAYNEQFF
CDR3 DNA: TGTGCCAGCAGTGACGGAAGCGGGAGGGCCTACAATGAGCAGTTCTTC

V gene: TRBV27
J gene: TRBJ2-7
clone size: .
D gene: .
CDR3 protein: CASSLSGVYEQYF
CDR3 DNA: TGTGCCAGCAGTTTATCGGGCGTCTACGAGCAGTACTTC

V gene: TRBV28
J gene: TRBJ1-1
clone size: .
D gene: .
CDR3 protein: CASSLWSARGRDGTEAFF
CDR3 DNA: TGTGCCAGCAGTTTATGGTCCGCGCGGGGTAGGGACGGCACTGAAGCTTTCTTT

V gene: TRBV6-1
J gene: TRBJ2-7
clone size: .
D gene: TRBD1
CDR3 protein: CASSAGTDGYEQYF
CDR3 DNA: TGTGCCAGCAGTGCTGGGACAGATGGCTACGAGCAGTACTTC

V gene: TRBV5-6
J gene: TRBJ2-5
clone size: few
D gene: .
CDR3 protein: CASSFQQGQETQYF
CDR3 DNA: TGTGCCAGCAGCTTCCAACAGGGACAAGAGACCCAGTACTTC

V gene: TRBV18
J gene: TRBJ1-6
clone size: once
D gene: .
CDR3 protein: CASSPDHPGSPLHF
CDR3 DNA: TGTGCCAGCTCACCAGATCACCCGGGTTCACCCCTCCACTTT

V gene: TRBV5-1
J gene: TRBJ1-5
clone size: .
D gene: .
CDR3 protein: CASSLGPTGMYQPQHF
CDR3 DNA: TGCGCCAGCAGCTTGGGCCCTACAGGGATGTATCAGCCCCAGCATTTT

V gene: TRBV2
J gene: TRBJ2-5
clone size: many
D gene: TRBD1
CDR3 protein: CASSGDREETQYF
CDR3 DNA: TGTGCCAGCAGTGGGGACAGGGAAGAGACCCAGTACTTC

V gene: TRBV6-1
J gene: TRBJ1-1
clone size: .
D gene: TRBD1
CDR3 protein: CASSARQGWEPAFF
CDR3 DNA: TGTGCCAGCAGCGCCCGACAGGGATGGGAACCGGCTTTCTTT

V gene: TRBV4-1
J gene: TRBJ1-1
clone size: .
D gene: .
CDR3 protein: CASSQGTLRITEAFF
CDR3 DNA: TGCGCCAGCAGCCAAGGGACACTGCGAATAACCGAAGCTTTCTTT

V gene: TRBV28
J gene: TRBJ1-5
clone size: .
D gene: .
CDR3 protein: CASRPSEVWTVRMRQPQHF
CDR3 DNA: TGTGCCAGCAGACCCTCCGAAGTATGGACAGTGAGGATGCGTCAGCCCCAGCATTTT

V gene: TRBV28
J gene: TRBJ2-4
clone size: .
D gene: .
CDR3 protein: CASSLSWAKNIQYF
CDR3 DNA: TGTGCCAGCAGTTTAAGTTGGGCCAAAAACATTCAGTACTTC

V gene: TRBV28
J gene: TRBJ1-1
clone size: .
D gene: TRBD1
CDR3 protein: CASTTLQGSTEAFF
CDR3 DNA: TGTGCCAGCACTACGCTACAGGGGAGCACTGAAGCTTTCTTT

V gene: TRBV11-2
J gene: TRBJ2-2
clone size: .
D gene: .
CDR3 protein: CASRYTGRRNTGELFF
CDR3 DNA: TGTGCCAGCAGATATACTGGGAGACGGAACACCGGGGAGCTGTTTTTT

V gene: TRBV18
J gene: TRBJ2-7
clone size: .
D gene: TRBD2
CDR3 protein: CASSGTSGYEQYF
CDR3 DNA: TGTGCCAGCTCAGGGACTAGCGGCTACGAGCAGTACTTC

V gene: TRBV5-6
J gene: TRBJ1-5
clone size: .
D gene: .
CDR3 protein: CASSFGSGGNQPQHF
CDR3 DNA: TGTGCCAGCAGCTTTGGTTCGGGGGGCAATCAGCCCCAGCATTTT

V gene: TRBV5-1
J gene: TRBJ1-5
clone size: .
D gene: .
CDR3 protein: CASSLVGPNQPQHF
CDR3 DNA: TGCGCCAGCAGCTTGGTTGGCCCCAATCAGCCCCAGCATTTT

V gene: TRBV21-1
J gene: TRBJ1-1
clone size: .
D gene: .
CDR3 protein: CASSSPIRAQGDTEAFF
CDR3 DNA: TGTGCCAGCAGCTCACCCATCCGGGCCCAGGGCGACACTGAAGCTTTCTTT

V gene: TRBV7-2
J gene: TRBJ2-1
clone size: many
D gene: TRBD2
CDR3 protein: CASSWGLAPYNEQFF
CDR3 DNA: TGTGCCAGCAGCTGGGGACTAGCTCCCTACAATGAGCAGTTCTTC

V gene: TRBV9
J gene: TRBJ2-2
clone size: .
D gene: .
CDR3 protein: CASSVRLKRDTGELFF
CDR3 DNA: TGTGCCAGCAGCGTACGTTTGAAGAGGGACACCGGGGAGCTGTTTTTT

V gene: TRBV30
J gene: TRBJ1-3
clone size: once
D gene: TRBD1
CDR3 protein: CAWAIGQGASGNTIYF
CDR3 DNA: TGTGCCTGGGCAATTGGACAGGGGGCCTCTGGAAACACCATATATTTT

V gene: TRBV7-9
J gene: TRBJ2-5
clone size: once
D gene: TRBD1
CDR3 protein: CASSFMGQGAQETQYF
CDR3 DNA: TGTGCCAGCAGCTTTATGGGACAGGGGGCGCAGGAGACCCAGTACTTC

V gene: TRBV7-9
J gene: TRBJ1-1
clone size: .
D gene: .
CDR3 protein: CASSLRGETEAFF
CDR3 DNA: TGTGCCAGCAGCTTACGAGGGGAAACTGAAGCTTTCTTT

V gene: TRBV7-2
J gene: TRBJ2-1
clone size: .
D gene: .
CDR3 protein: CASSLAQTRDFF
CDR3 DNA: TGTGCCAGCAGCTTAGCGCAGACCCGGGACTTCTTC

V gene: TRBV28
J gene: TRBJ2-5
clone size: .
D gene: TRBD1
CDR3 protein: CASSSAGTGKETQYF
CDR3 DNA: TGTGCCAGCAGCTCCGCCGGGACAGGGAAAGAGACCCAGTACTTC

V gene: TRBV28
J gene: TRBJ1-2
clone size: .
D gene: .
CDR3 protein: CASSWDGAGVGGYTF
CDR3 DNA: TGTGCCAGCAGTTGGGACGGGGCTGGGGTTGGTGGCTACACCTTC

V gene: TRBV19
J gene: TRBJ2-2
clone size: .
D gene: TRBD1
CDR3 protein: CASRLGQEYTGELFF
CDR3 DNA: TGTGCCAGTAGATTGGGACAGGAATACACCGGGGAGCTGTTTTTT

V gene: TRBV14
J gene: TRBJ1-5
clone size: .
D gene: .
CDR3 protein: CASSRPGYSNQPQHF
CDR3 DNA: TGTGCCAGCAGCCGACCAGGTTATAGCAATCAGCCCCAGCATTTT

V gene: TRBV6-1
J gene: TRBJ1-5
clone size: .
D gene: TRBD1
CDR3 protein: CASSGYTGALSLQHF
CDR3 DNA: TGTGCCAGCAGTGGATATACAGGGGCCCTTTCGCTCCAGCATTTT

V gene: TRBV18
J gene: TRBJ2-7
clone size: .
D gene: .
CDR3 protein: CASSPREAYEQYF
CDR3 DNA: TGTGCCAGCTCACCGAGGGAAGCCTACGAGCAGTACTTC

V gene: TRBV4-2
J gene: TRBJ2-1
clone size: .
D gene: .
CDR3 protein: CASAADINNEQFF
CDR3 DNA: TGTGCCAGCGCCGCGGACATTAACAATGAGCAGTTCTTC

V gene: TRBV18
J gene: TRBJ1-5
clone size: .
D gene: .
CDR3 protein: CASSPTTGNQPQHF
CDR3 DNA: TGTGCCAGCTCCCCTACCACGGGCAATCAGCCCCAGCATTTT

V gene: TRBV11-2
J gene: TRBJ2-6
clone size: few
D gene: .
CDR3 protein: CASSLAGTAGANVLTF
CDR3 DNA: TGTGCCAGCAGCTTAGCCGGGACGGCTGGGGCCAACGTCCTGACTTTC

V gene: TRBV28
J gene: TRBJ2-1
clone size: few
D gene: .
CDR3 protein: CASSYRRSYNEQFF
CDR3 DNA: TGTGCCAGCAGCTACAGACGCTCCTACAATGAGCAGTTCTTC

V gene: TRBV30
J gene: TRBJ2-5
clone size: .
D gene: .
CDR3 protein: CAWSDGTAETQYF
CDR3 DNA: TGTGCCTGGAGTGATGGGACCGCGGAGACCCAGTACTTC

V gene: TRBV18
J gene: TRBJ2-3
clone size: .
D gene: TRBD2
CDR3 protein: CASSEGGLAFGDTQYF
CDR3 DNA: TGTGCCAGCTCAGAAGGAGGACTAGCTTTCGGAGATACGCAGTATTTT

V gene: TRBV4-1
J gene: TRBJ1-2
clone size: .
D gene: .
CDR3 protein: CASSPREGQRGYTF
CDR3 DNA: TGCGCCAGCAGCCCCCGTGAGGGCCAGCGGGGCTACACCTTC

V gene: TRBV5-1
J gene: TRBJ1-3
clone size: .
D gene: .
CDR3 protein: CASSLSGNLGNTIYF
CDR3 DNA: TGCGCCAGCAGCTTGTCGGGCAACTTGGGAAACACCATATATTTT